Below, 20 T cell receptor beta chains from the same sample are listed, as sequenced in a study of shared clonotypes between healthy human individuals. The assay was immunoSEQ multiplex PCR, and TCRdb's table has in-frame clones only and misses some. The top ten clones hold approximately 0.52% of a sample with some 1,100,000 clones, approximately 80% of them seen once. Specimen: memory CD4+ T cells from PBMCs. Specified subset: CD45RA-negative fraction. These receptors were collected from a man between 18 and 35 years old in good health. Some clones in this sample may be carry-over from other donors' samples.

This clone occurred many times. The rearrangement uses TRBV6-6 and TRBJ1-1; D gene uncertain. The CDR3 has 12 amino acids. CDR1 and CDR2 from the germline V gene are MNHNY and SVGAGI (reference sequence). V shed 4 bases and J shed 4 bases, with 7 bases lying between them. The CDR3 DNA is TGTGCCAGCAGTTTTGGGGTCACTGAAGCTTTCTTT. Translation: CASSFGVTEAFF.

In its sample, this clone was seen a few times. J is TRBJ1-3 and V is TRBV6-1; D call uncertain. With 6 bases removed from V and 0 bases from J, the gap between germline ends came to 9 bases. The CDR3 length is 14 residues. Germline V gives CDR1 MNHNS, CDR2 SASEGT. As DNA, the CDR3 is TGTGCCAGCAGGGAACATCTCTCTGGAAACACCATATATTTT. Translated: CASREHLSGNTIYF.

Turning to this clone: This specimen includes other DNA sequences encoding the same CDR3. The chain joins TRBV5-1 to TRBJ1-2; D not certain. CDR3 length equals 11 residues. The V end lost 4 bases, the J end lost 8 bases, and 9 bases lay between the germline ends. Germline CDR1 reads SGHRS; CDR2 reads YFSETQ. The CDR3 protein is CASSLDRGYTF. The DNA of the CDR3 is TGCGCCAGCAGCCTGGACCGCGGCTACACCTTC.

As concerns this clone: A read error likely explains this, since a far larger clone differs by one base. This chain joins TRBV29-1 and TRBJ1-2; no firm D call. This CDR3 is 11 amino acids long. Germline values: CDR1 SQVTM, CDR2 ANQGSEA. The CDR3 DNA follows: TGCAGCGAGTCCTCAAACTATTGCTACACCTTC. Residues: CSESSNYCYTF.

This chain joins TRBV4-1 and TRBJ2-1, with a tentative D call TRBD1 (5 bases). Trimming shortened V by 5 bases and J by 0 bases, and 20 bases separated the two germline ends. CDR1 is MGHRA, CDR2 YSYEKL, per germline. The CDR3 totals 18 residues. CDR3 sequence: CASSSLSGRGSSYNEQFF. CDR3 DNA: TGCGCCAGCAGCTCACTCTCCGGTAGGGGAAGCTCCTACAATGAGCAGTTCTTC.

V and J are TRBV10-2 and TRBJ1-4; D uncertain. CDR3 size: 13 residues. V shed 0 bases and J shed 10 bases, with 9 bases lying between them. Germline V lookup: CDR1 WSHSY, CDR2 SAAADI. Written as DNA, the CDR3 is TGCGCCAGCAGTGAGTCTGGGGTTGGAAAACTGTTTTTT. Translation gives CASSESGVGKLFF.

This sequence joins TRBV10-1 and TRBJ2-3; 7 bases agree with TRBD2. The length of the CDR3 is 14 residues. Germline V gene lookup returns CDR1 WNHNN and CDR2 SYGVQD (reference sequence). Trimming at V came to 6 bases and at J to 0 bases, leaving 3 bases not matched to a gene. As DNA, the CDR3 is TGCGCCAGCAGGGGCGGGAGAAGCACAGATACGCAGTATTTT. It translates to CASRGGRSTDTQYF.

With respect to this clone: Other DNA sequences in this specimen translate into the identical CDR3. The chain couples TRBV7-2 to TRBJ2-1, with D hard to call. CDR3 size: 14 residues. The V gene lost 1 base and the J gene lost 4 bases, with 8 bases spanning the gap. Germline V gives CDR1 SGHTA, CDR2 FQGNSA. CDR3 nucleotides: TGTGCCAGCAGCTTAGATGGATTTTACAATGAGCAGTTCTTC. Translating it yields CASSLDGFYNEQFF.

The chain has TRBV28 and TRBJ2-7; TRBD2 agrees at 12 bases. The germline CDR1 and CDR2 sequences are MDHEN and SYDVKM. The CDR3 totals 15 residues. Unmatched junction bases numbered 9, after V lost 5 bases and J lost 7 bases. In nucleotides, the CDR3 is TGTGCCAGCAGTAAGACCGCTAGCGGGAGGGTTGAGCAGTACTTC. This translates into CASSKTASGRVEQYF.

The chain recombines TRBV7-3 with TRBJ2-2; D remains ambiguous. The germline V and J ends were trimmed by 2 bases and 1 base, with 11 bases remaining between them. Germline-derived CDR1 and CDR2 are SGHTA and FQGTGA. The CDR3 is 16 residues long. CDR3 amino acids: CASSLLPLRNTGELFF. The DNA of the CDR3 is TGTGCCAGCAGCTTACTTCCCCTGAGGAACACCGGGGAGCTGTTTTTT.

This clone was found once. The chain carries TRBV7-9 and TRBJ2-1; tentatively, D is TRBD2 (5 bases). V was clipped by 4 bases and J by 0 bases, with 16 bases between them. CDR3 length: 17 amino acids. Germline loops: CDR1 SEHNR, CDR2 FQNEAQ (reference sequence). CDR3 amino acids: CASSSQRLWSSYNEQFF. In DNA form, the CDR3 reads TGTGCCAGCAGCTCCCAGCGGCTCTGGAGCTCCTACAATGAGCAGTTCTTC.

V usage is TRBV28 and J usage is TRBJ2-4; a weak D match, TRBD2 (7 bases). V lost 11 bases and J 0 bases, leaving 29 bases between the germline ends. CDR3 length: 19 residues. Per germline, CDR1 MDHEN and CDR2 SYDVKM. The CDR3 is CAAARGGSEGDLAKNIQYF. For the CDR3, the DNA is TGTGCCGCCGCTAGGGGGGGATCGGAGGGGGATCTAGCCAAAAACATTCAGTACTTC. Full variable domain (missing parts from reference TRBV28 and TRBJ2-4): DVKVTQSSRYLVKRTGEKVFLECVQDMDHENMFWYRQDPGLGLRLIYFSYDVKMKEKGDIPEGYSVSREKKERFSLILESASTNQTSMYLCAAARGGSEGDLAKNIQYFGAGTRLSVL.

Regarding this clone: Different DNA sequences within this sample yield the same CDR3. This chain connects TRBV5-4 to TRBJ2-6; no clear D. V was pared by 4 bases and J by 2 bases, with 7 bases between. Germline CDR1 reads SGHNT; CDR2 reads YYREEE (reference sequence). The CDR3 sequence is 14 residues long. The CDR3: CASSLRAGANVLTF. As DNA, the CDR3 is TGTGCCAGCAGCCTACGGGCTGGGGCCAACGTCCTGACTTTC.

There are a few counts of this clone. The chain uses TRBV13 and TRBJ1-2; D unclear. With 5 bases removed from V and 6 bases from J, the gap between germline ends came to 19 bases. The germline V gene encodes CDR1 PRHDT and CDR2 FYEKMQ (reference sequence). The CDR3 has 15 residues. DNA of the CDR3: TGTGCCAGCAGCATCTACCTCAGAAATAGGGATGGCTACACCTTC. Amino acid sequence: CASSIYLRNRDGYTF.

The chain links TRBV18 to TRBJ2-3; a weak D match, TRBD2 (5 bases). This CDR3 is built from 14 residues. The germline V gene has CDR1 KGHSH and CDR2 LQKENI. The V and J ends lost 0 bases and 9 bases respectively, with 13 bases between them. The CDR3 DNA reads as TGTGCCAGCTCACCACCAGGCTCCGAGGGCACGCAGTATTTT. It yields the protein CASSPPGSEGTQYF. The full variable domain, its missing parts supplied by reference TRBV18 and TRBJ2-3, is NAGVMQNPRHLVRRRGQEARLRCSPMKGHSHVYWYRQLPEEGLKFMVYLQKENIIDESGMPKERFSAEFPKEGPSILRIQQVVRGDSAAYFCASSPPGSEGTQYFGPGTRLTVL.

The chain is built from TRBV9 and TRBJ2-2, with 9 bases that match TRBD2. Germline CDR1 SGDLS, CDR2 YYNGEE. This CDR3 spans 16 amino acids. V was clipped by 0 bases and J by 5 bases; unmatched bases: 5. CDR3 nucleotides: TGTGCCAGCAGCGTAGCCCTAGCGGGATATACCGGGGAGCTGTTTTTT. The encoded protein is CASSVALAGYTGELFF.

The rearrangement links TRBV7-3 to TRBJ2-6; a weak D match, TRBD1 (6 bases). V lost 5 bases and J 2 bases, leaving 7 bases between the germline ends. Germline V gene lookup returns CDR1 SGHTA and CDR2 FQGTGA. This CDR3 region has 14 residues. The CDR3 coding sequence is TGTGCCAGCAGCAGACAGGCTGGGGCCAACGTCCTGACTTTC. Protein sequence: CASSRQAGANVLTF.

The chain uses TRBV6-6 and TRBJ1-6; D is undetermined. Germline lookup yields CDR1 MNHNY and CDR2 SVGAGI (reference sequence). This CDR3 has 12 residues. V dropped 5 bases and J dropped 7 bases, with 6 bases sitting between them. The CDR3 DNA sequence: TGTGCCAGCAGTCGGACCAATTCACCCCTCCACTTT. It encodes CASSRTNSPLHF.

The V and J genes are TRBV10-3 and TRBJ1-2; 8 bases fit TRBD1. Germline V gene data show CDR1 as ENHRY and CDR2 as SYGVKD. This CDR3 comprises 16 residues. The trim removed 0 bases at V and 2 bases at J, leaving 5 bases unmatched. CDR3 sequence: CAISESPQGVNYGYTF. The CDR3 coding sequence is TGTGCCATCAGTGAGTCGCCACAGGGGGTAAACTATGGCTACACCTTC.

CDR3 DNA sequence: TGTGCCATGAGGGGGGTGTCAGGGCGAAACTATGGCTACACCTTC. It specifies CAMRGVSGRNYGYTF. V and J are TRBV6-4 and TRBJ1-2, with D maybe TRBD1 (6 bases). Trimming left V 10 bases short and J 2 bases short, with 20 bases between. CDR1 is MRHNA, CDR2 SNTAGT, per germline. This CDR3 is 15 amino acids long.